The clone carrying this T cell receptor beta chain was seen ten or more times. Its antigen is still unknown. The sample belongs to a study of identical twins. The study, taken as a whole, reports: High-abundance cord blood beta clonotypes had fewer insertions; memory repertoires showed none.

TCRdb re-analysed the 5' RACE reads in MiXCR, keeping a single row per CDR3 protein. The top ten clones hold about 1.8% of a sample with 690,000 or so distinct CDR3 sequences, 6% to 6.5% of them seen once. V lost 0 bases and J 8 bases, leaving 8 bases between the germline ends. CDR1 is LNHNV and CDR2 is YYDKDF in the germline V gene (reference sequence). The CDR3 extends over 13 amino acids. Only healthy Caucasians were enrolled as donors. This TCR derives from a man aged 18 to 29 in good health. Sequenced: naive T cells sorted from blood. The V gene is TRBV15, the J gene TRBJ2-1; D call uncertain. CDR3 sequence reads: CATSRDLGYEQFF. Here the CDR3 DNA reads TGTGCCACCAGCAGAGACTTAGGATATGAGCAGTTCTTC.